This T cell receptor (beta chain) came from a study of monozygotic twins with inflammatory bowel disease. Study-wide findings and caveats: IBD patients shared fewer clonotypes with others than healthy twins, especially with disease activity.

The CDR3 has 18 amino acids. CDR1 and CDR2 from the germline V gene are DFQATT and SNEGSKA (reference sequence). Comment on this clonotype: Its target is unknown.

TCRdb reprocessed the 5' RACE reads and keeps a single row for each CDR3 protein, giving no DNA. This table lists about 160,000 distinct CDR3 sequences. Sequenced material: blood. The chain has TRBV20-1 and TRBJ2-7; the TCRdb D gene call, TRBD2, has no DNA to confirm it. The TCR originated in a human donor with ulcerative colitis or Crohn's disease, or a healthy co-twin of an affected twin (not recorded which). CDR3 sequence: CSARPGLAVFGSSYEQYF.